The source of this T cell receptor (beta chain) is a study of cytomegalovirus exposure and HLA in healthy donors. This CDR3 region has 16 residues. Germline CDR1 is SGHNT and CDR2 is YYREEE (reference sequence). The V end lost 0 bases, the J end lost 2 bases, and 13 bases lay between the germline ends. Whereas donors were nominally healthy upon sampling, unrecorded immune exposures were probable. Both 60 Vbeta primers and 13 Jbeta primers went into the PCR. The data were produced by immunoSEQ multiplex PCR, yet TCRdb's version contains in-frame clones alone and is incomplete. The sample records some 130,000 clones, about 82% being singletons.

The chain couples TRBV5-4 to TRBJ2-3; maybe TRBD2 (5 bases). The sequence was collected from a female donor in good health and CMV-seropositive. Material for sequencing was PBMCs. The CDR3 bases are TGTGCCAGCAGCTTGGGTGTTAGCGAGACCACAGATACGCAGTATTTT. Translation gives CASSLGVSETTDTQYF.